One sample yielded the 22 T cell receptor beta chains listed below, sequenced in a study of blood T cells in healthy people across ages. Next came a second PCR, run for roughly 6 to 11 cycles, which used a sample-barcoded 5' primer along with a J-beta primer mix. TCRdb re-analysed the 5' RACE reads in MiXCR, keeping a single row per CDR3 protein. The sample lists about 800,000 distinct CDR3 sequences, around 25% occurring once. Another study also made use of these data, one on T cells of mothers and their children.

The sequenced sample was blood. The source of these receptors is a boy aged 10-17 years in good health.

The V gene is TRBV19, the J gene TRBJ2-2; D is ambiguous. Deletions cut 1 base from V and 5 bases from J, with 5 bases between. CDR1 and CDR2 (germline): LNHDA, SQIVND (reference sequence). The length of the CDR3 is 13 residues. CDR3: CASSIVETGELFF. The DNA of the CDR3 is TGTGCCAGTAGTATAGTGGAAACCGGGGAGCTGTTTTTT.

The chain links TRBV6-5 to TRBJ2-1, with D maybe TRBD1 (6 bases). The CDR3 extends over 16 amino acids. CDR1 MNHEY and CDR2 SVGAGI come from the germline V gene. V was cut by 0 bases and J by 7 bases, with 16 bases left in between. CDR3 loop: CASSYSGGRFGNEQFF. Written as DNA, the CDR3 is TGTGCCAGCAGTTACTCAGGGGGAAGGTTTGGGAATGAGCAGTTCTTC.

In this sample, this clonotype turned up a few times. V usage is TRBV4-2 and J usage is TRBJ2-5; 10 nucleotides align to TRBD2. The closer fit of TRBJ2-1 to the DNA end suggests the J call may be wrong. There are 17 residues in the CDR3. CDR1 and CDR2 from the germline V gene are LGHNA and YNFKEQ. The CDR3 spells CASSQIPGLARLNEQFF. CDR3 DNA sequence: TGTGCCAGCAGCCAAATTCCGGGACTAGCGAGGTTGAATGAGCAGTTCTTC.

The chain is built from TRBV12-3 or TRBV12-4 and TRBJ2-5, with D hard to call. The CDR3 consists of 12 residues. V lost 2 bases and J 11 bases, leaving 12 bases between the germline ends. The DNA of the CDR3 is TGTGCCAGCAGTTTAAGTGCGGCTGAGCAGTACTTC. Its translation is CASSLSAAEQYF.

The rearrangement links TRBV29-1 to TRBJ2-5, with 10 bases aligning to TRBD1. CDR1 and CDR2 from the germline V gene are SQVTM and ANQGSEA. V trimming: 8 bases; J trimming: 5 bases; junction bases outside the gene matches: 11. CDR3 size: 14 residues. The CDR3 DNA is TGCAGCACGCGGGACAGGGGTATGTGGGAGACCCAGTACTTC. Its protein is CSTRDRGMWETQYF.

There are a few counts of this clonotype. This chain joins TRBV3-1 and TRBJ1-2; D is ambiguous. This CDR3 region has 12 residues. Germline V gives CDR1 LGHDT, CDR2 YNNKEL (reference sequence). The V end was cut by 0 bases, the J end by 5 bases, with 4 bases between. For the CDR3, the DNA is TGTGCCAGCAGCCAAGACTTGTATGGCTACACCTTC. It translates to CASSQDLYGYTF. Using reference TRBV3-1 and TRBJ1-2 for the parts outside the CDR3, the full variable domain is DTAVSQTPKYLVTQMGNDKSIKCEQNLGHDTMYWYKQDSKKFLKIMFSYNNKELIINETVPNRFSPKSPDKAHLNLHINSLELGDSAVYFCASSQDLYGYTFGSGTRLTVV.

This rearrangement joins TRBV28 to TRBJ2-7; tentative D call: TRBD2 (6 bases). V dropped 7 bases and J dropped 2 bases, with 15 bases sitting between them. CDR1 is MDHEN and CDR2 is SYDVKM in the germline V gene. The CDR3 covers 14 residues. CDR3 amino acids: CASNLGGTTYEQYF. The CDR3 DNA reads as TGTGCCAGCAACCTTGGGGGGACGACCTACGAGCAGTACTTC.

This clonotype was seen a few times. The V gene is TRBV12-3 or TRBV12-4, the J gene TRBJ1-2; 12 positions agree with TRBD1. V gave up 6 bases and J gave up 7 bases; unmatched junction bases: 15. This CDR3 has 17 residues. DNA for the CDR3: TGTGCCAGCAGCAAAGCCGGGACAGGGGGCTCTTGGGCTGGCTACACCTTC. Translation: CASSKAGTGGSWAGYTF.

This sequence joins TRBV18 and TRBJ2-7, with no clear D. This CDR3 is 14 amino acids long. V lost 0 bases and J lost 3, with 9 bases in between. In germline, CDR1 is KGHSH, CDR2 LQKENI. DNA of the CDR3: TGTGCCAGCTCACCACCGCCTGGAGTCTACGAGCAGTACTTC. Translating gives CASSPPPGVYEQYF.

J is TRBJ1-2 and V is TRBV6-5; TRBD1 matches at 8 bases. CDR1 and CDR2 (germline): MNHEY, SVGAGI. CDR3 length equals 15 residues. V shed 7 bases and J 0 bases; nucleotides not matched to a gene: 7. The CDR3: CASTRQGTTNYGYTF. The CDR3 bases are TGTGCCAGCACTCGACAGGGGACGACTAACTATGGCTACACCTTC.

The chain employs TRBV6-1 and TRBJ1-2; 8 nucleotides agree with TRBD1. The germline V gene encodes CDR1 MNHNS and CDR2 SASEGT. The CDR3 runs to 18 residues. V shed 7 bases, J shed 4 bases, and the junction held 20 bases outside the gene matches. The CDR3 nucleotides read TGTGCCAGCAATGGGGGTGGGACAGGAGGAGTGGGGCTCTATGGCTACACCTTC. As protein: CASNGGGTGGVGLYGYTF.

This clonotype was recorded a few times. The J gene is TRBJ2-5, the V gene TRBV20-1, with 10 bases matching TRBD2. The DNA matches TRBJ2-1 better at its end, which makes the J call doubtful. The V gene's germline CDR1 is DFQATT and CDR2 SNEGSKA (reference sequence). There are 17 residues in the CDR3. CDR3 sequence (DNA): TGCAGTGCTAGAGATAGGTGGACTAGCGGACATTACAATGAGCAGTTCTTC. It translates to CSARDRWTSGHYNEQFF.

The chain has TRBV7-3 and TRBJ2-5; 7 nucleotides match TRBD1. Germline CDR1 and CDR2: SGHTA and FQGTGA. CDR3 length: 15 residues. With V trimmed by 2 bases and J by 7 bases, 10 bases remained unmatched. DNA for the CDR3: TGTGCCAGCAGCTTAGTCTCGACAGGGCAGGGGACCCAGTACTTC. Its protein is CASSLVSTGQGTQYF.

V and J are TRBV5-6 and TRBJ1-1; 8 bases match TRBD1. The germline gives CDR1 SGHDT, CDR2 YYEEEE. The length of the CDR3 is 12 residues. The V segment lost 1 base and the J segment 12 bases; nucleotides outside the gene matches: 5. The CDR3 sequence: CASSLLDRGPFF. CDR3 bases: TGTGCCAGCAGCTTGCTTGACAGGGGACCTTTCTTT.

This chain joins TRBV11-2 and TRBJ2-2; 8 bases are a match to TRBD2. Trimming at V came to 3 bases and at J to 4 bases, leaving 7 bases not matched to a gene. Germline assignment: CDR1 SGHAT and CDR2 FQNNGV. The CDR3 has 16 amino acids. The CDR3 is CASSFALAGFTGELFF. CDR3 in DNA: TGTGCCAGCAGCTTCGCCCTAGCGGGCTTCACCGGGGAGCTGTTTTTT.

This clonotype was observed a few times. Here the CDR3 reads CASREIYTEAFF. Written as DNA, the CDR3 is TGTGCCAGCAGGGAAATCTACACTGAAGCTTTCTTT. This chain joins TRBV6-2 or TRBV6-3 and TRBJ1-1; D is unclear. CDR3 size: 12 residues. Trimming took 6 bases from V and 3 from J, leaving 8 bases between them. Germline assignment: CDR1 MNHEY and CDR2 SVGEGT.

Points on this clonotype: A junction boundary mismatches the germline segment, possibly from a read error. The V and J genes are TRBV4-1 and TRBJ2-1, with D maybe TRBD1 (5 bases). The CDR3 spans 15 residues. Germline V gene data show CDR1 as MGHRA and CDR2 as YSYEKL. CDR3 DNA sequence: TGCGCCAGCAGCCTAGGACACGGACCGGTCAATGAGCAGCTCTTC. Amino acid sequence: CASSLGHGPVNEQLF.

V is TRBV29-1 and J is TRBJ2-3; D gene unclear. Trimming pared 4 bases from V and 6 bases from J, leaving 14 bases between. CDR1 is SQVTM, CDR2 ANQGSEA, per germline. CDR3 length: 13 amino acids. The CDR3: CSVGVPFTDTQYF. The CDR3 DNA is TGCAGCGTTGGAGTCCCCTTTACGGATACGCAGTATTTT.

This chain joins TRBV4-1 and TRBJ2-7; TRBD2 is a possible D gene (5 bases). The CDR3 is made up of 15 amino acids. V was shortened by 0 bases and J by 9 bases, with 18 bases between the two germline ends. CDR1 is MGHRA, CDR2 YSYEKL, per germline. The DNA of the CDR3 is TGCGCCAGCAGCCAAGACGCCGGAGGTCGCGGAGGGCAGTACTTC. Translated, it gives CASSQDAGGRGGQYF.

The rearrangement joins TRBV14 to TRBJ2-5; 11 bases align to TRBD2. The junction had 12 bases not matched to a gene; V was cut back by 1 base and J by 5 bases. This CDR3 has 18 amino acids. Per germline, CDR1 SGHDN and CDR2 FVKESK. Here the CDR3 DNA reads TGTGCCAGCAGCCAAGGCCACTTGACTAGCGGGACGAGGGAGACCCAGTACTTC. Residues: CASSQGHLTSGTRETQYF.

This chain links TRBV20-1 with TRBJ2-1; 8 bases match TRBD2. This CDR3 contains 15 residues. V lost 4 bases to trimming and J lost 9 bases; unmatched junction nucleotides: 14. Germline V lookup: CDR1 DFQATT, CDR2 SNEGSKA (reference sequence). The chain's CDR3 is CSATTPGLVTREQFF. In DNA form, the CDR3 reads TGCAGTGCTACCACCCCGGGACTAGTAACTCGTGAGCAGTTCTTC.

This clonotype has just a few counts. The genes are TRBV7-9 and TRBJ2-5; 7 bases agree with TRBD2. The closer fit of TRBJ2-7 to the DNA end suggests the J call may be wrong. The length of the CDR3 is 16 residues. CDR1 SEHNR and CDR2 FQNEAQ come from the germline V gene (reference sequence). CDR3 sequence (DNA): TGTGCCAGCAGCTTCGGGGCGGGGGTAGCCATCTACGAGCAGTACTTC. It codes for CASSFGAGVAIYEQYF.